The clone carrying this T cell receptor beta chain was counted between two and nine times. This CDR3 is built from 18 residues. Looked up from germline, CDR1 is SGHRS and CDR2 is YFSETQ. V was pared by 4 bases and J by 0 bases, with 8 bases of the junction left unmatched. The source of the sample is a study of CD8+ T cells in alopecia areata. Reverse transcription of extracted RNA yielded cDNA, which provided the sequencing template. The assay was immunoSEQ multiplex PCR, and TCRdb's table has in-frame clones only and misses some. Here the sample spans 100,000 to 150,000 clones, approximately 49% being singletons.

This TCR was recovered from a human donor with alopecia areata. This chain joins TRBV5-1 and TRBJ2-3; 13 bases are shared with TRBD2. The sequencing here drew on CD8+ T cells sorted from blood, taken at week 0. In nucleotides, the CDR3 is TGCGCCAGCAGCAAGGGACTAGCGGGGAGGACTAGCACAGATACGCAGTATTTT. Encoded protein: CASSKGLAGRTSTDTQYF.